This entry features one T cell receptor (beta chain) sequence. TCRdb keeps only in-frame clones here, not all; method: immunoSEQ multiplex PCR. Of hundreds of thousands of clones detected, 80% to 90% appear once; the ten largest clones hold approximately 0.01%. This record comes from a study of shared T cell receptors in the human thymus. Germline assignment: CDR1 SEHNR and CDR2 FQNEAQ (reference sequence). V was trimmed by 2 bases and J by 10 bases, leaving 18 bases between them. The CDR3 sequence is 15 residues long. The same sample was also studied in work on human thymus T cells. This second report adds: Thymic resections from corrective heart surgery supplied the tissue. Among thymic and blood repertoires, usage of V and J genes appeared biased.

The receptor comes from a girl under three years old with a congenital heart defect. This chain uses TRBV7-9 with TRBJ2-1; TRBD2 is a possible D gene (6 bases). Sequencing was done on a sample of thymocytes. CDR3 residues: CASSLCGAPRSEQFF. CDR3 in DNA: TGTGCCAGCAGCTTATGCGGGGCCCCAAGATCCGAGCAGTTCTTC.